Listed below are T cell receptor beta chains from one sample, sequenced in a study of blood T cell repertoires in COVID-19. Produced via immunoSEQ multiplex PCR; TCRdb's table is partial and in-frame only. Of approximately 65,000 clones detected, roughly four fifths appear once; the ten largest clones hold approximately 18%. Sequenced input: peripheral blood. Source of these receptors: a man between 60 and 70 years old with acute or convalescent COVID-19. Each CDR3 is given with its conserved first and last residue. Each record gives: clone size, D gene, J gene, CDR3 length, V gene, CDR3 protein, CDR3 DNA. D genes are given only for firm matches. Rows give clone size only sometimes, using once, few, many, or a class for an expanded clone.

once | TRBD2 | TRBJ2-1 | 15 | TRBV11-3 | CASSPLREAYNEQFF | TGTGCCAGCAGCCCCTTGCGGGAGGCCTACAATGAGCAGTTCTTC
- | - | TRBJ1-2 | 14 | TRBV3-1/TRBV3-2 | CASSQASGVVGYTF | TGTGCCAGCAGCCAAGCATCAGGGGTCGTTGGCTACACCTTC
- | - | TRBJ2-5 | 14 | TRBV15 | CATSGNTGTETQYF | TGTGCCACCAGCGGTAATACAGGGACAGAGACCCAGTACTTC
- | TRBD1 | TRBJ1-4 | 14 | TRBV2 | CASRQTGFNEKLFF | TGTGCCAGCAGGCAGACAGGGTTTAATGAAAAACTGTTTTTT
- | - | TRBJ1-1 | 14 | TRBV5-6 | CASSLVSPGFAAFF | TGTGCCAGCAGCTTGGTTAGCCCAGGGTTCGCAGCTTTCTTT
once | - | TRBJ2-7 | 14 | TRBV3-1/TRBV3-2 | CASSQLGARNEQYF | TGTGCCAGCAGCCAGTTAGGGGCGCGTAACGAGCAGTACTTC
- | - | TRBJ2-5 | 13 | TRBV7-3 | CASSFQRGETQYF | TGTGCCAGCAGCTTCCAGCGCGGAGAGACCCAGTACTTC
- | - | TRBJ1-3 | 13 | TRBV19 | CASSPEGGNTIYF | TGTGCCAGTAGTCCGGAGGGAGGAAACACCATATATTTT
few | - | TRBJ2-6 | 15 | TRBV6-1 | CASSDRGTGANVLTF | TGTGCCAGCAGTGACAGGGGTACTGGGGCCAACGTCCTGACTTTC
- | TRBD1 | TRBJ1-1 | 15 | TRBV7-3 | CASSLQGPANTEAFF | TGTGCCAGCAGCCTACAGGGGCCCGCGAACACTGAAGCTTTCTTT
few | - | TRBJ2-5 | 13 | TRBV6-4 | CASSDSPGETQYF | TGTGCCAGCAGTGACTCGCCGGGAGAGACCCAGTACTTC
few | - | TRBJ1-3 | 14 | TRBV30 | CAWSLAGVVDTIYF | TGTGCCTGGTCCTTAGCAGGGGTCGTAGACACCATATATTTT
- | TRBD2 | TRBJ2-1 | 16 | TRBV30 | CAWSVMGGRFYNEQFF | TGTGCCTGGAGTGTTATGGGCGGGAGATTCTACAATGAGCAGTTCTTC
- | - | TRBJ1-2 | 13 | TRBV6-2/TRBV6-3 | CASSLLRGYGYTF | TGTGCCAGCAGTTTATTGCGTGGCTATGGCTACACCTTC
- | - | TRBJ2-3 | 16 | TRBV4-2 | CASSQGTGRAADTQYF | TGTGCCAGCAGCCAGGGTACTGGCAGGGCGGCAGATACGCAGTATTTT
- | TRBD1 | TRBJ1-1 | 16 | TRBV5-1 | CASSLTPGTGGTEAFF | TGCGCCAGCAGTCTTACCCCCGGGACAGGGGGGACTGAAGCTTTCTTT
- | TRBD2 | TRBJ2-3 | 16 | TRBV24-1 | CATSDRLAGDADTQYF | TGTGCCACCAGTGACCGACTAGCGGGAGACGCAGATACGCAGTATTTT
once | - | TRBJ2-3 | 16 | TRBV5-5 | CASTLDVRGGTDTQYF | TGTGCCAGCACCCTTGATGTGCGCGGAGGGACAGATACGCAGTATTTT
- | TRBD2 | TRBJ2-2 | 16 | TRBV10-3 | CAISEPGLADFGELFF | TGTGCCATCAGTGAGCCGGGACTAGCAGACTTCGGGGAGCTGTTTTTT
few | TRBD2 | TRBJ2-1 | 16 | TRBV3-1/TRBV3-2 | CASSQGTSGRHNEQFF | TGTGCCAGCAGCCAGGGGACTAGCGGCAGACACAATGAGCAGTTCTTC
- | TRBD2 | TRBJ2-1 | 16 | TRBV5-6 | CASSLGLAGAYNEQFF | TGTGCCAGCAGCTTGGGACTAGCGGGAGCCTACAATGAGCAGTTCTTC
few | - | TRBJ1-5 | 16 | TRBV18 | CASSPRDRRSNQPQHF | TGTGCCAGCTCACCACGCGACAGGCGTAGCAATCAGCCCCAGCATTTT
few | - | TRBJ1-4 | 18 | TRBV27 | CASSRRLNEPSTNEKLFF | TGTGCCAGCAGCAGAAGACTCAACGAGCCGTCAACTAATGAAAAACTGTTTTTT
- | TRBD1 | TRBJ2-2 | 14 | TRBV2 | CASSRRQGTGELFF | TGTGCCAGCAGTAGACGACAGGGCACCGGGGAGCTGTTTTTT
- | TRBD2 | TRBJ2-2 | 14 | TRBV29-1 | CSVGTSGGTGELFF | TGCAGCGTTGGGACTAGCGGGGGTACCGGGGAGCTGTTTTTT
- | - | TRBJ1-6 | 15 | TRBV7-2 | CASSLGQVDNSPLHF | TGTGCCAGCAGCTTAGGGCAGGTCGATAATTCACCCCTCCACTTT
once | TRBD2 | TRBJ2-7 | 15 | TRBV5-1 | CASSLGLAEVYEQYF | TGCGCCAGCAGCTTGGGACTAGCGGAAGTCTACGAGCAGTACTTC
- | - | TRBJ2-7 | 15 | TRBV5-6 | CASSPLAVTSYEQYF | TGTGCCAGCAGCCCCTTAGCGGTTACTTCCTACGAGCAGTACTTC